Described below is a single T cell receptor (beta chain) sequence and its context. Its specificity is not known. The source of the sample is a study of a mutant IDH1 vaccine in newly diagnosed glioma. Study overall: Patients came in for eight vaccinations, in weeks 1, 3, 5, 7, 11, 15, 19 and 23. Once 4-6 weeks had passed after radiotherapy alone, vaccination started, or it started with temozolomide cycles.

Measured with immunoSEQ multiplex PCR; TCRdb has only the in-frame clones, and not every one. Of 20,000 to 30,000 clones in the sample, around 73% were seen once. V lost 0 bases to trimming and J lost 2 bases, with 7 bases between them. Germline V gene lookup returns CDR1 MGHDK and CDR2 SYGVNS. The CDR3 loop spans 14 amino acids. This sample's time point: week 11, during vaccination. Mutant IDH1 20-mer peptide, at 300 ug, made up each vaccine dose, with topical imiquimod. Donor tumors were new WHO grade 3 or 4 IDH1-mutant, ATRX-lost astrocytomas. This material consisted of PBMCs, taken from a glioma patient whose treatment included an IDH1 peptide vaccine. The TCR sequence derives from a woman between 18 and 30 years old with glioma. The chain is built from TRBV25-1 and TRBJ1-2; D is uncertain. The CDR3 DNA reads as TGTGCCAGCAGTGAATATACCGGGAACTATGGCTACACCTTC. Amino acid sequence: CASSEYTGNYGYTF.